This entry is about one T cell receptor (beta chain). The data derive from a study of cytomegalovirus exposure and HLA in healthy donors. The PCR was carried out with 60 Vbeta primers and 13 Jbeta primers. This table comes from immunoSEQ multiplex PCR, and its TCRdb copy is limited to in-frame clones, with some not included. In all, the sample yields some 51,000 clones. The CDR3 has 14 amino acids. V lost 5 bases and J lost 7; bases outside the gene matches: 8. The germline V gene encodes CDR1 SEHNR and CDR2 FQNEAQ (reference sequence). V usage is TRBV7-9 and J usage is TRBJ2-1, with 7 bases aligning to TRBD2. The source material was PBMCs. This clonotype originated in a man aged 35 to 55 in good health and CMV-seropositive. The CDR3 loop reads CASSGGDFPNEQFF. The CDR3 nucleotides read TGTGCCAGCAGCGGGGGGGACTTCCCAAATGAGCAGTTCTTC.